One sample yielded the 26 T cell receptor beta chains listed below, sequenced in a study of cytomegalovirus exposure and HLA in healthy donors. Both 60 Vbeta primers and 13 Jbeta primers went into the PCR. Profiled with immunoSEQ multiplex PCR; TCRdb holds only in-frame clones, not every one. Among over 80,000 clones, approximately 72% were seen once, and the ten largest hold approximately 3.3%. The sequenced material came from PBMCs. Source of these receptors: a woman aged 40 to 50 in good health and CMV-seronegative.

The CDR3 DNA reads as TGTGCCAGCAGCTTAGGGACAGGGAATAGCAGGGACGAAAAACTGTTTTTT. Its protein product is CASSLGTGNSRDEKLFF. V gene TRBV7-6 combines with J gene TRBJ1-4, with 8 bases aligning to TRBD1. Trimming at V came to 1 base and at J to 8 bases, leaving 12 bases not matched to a gene. Looked up from germline, CDR1 is SGHVS and CDR2 is FNYEAQ. The length of the CDR3 is 17 residues.

V is TRBV19 and J is TRBJ2-7; unclear D gene. This CDR3 has 13 residues. Trimming cost V 3 bases and J 0 bases, with 6 bases left between them. Germline-derived CDR1 and CDR2 are LNHDA and SQIVND (reference sequence). CDR3 nucleotide sequence: TGTGCCAGTAGTATTAGTTACTCCTACGAGCAGTACTTC. Translated, it gives CASSISYSYEQYF.

The count of this clone is one. V usage is TRBV5-1 and J usage is TRBJ2-5; 13 bases match TRBD2. The J call is in doubt because the DNA end fits TRBJ2-7 better. CDR1 and CDR2 from the germline V gene are SGHRS and YFSETQ. The CDR3 runs 15 residues. The chain's CDR3 is CASSWGTSGVYEQYF. CDR3 sequence (DNA): TGCGCCAGCAGCTGGGGGACTAGCGGGGTCTACGAGCAGTACTTC.

The V call is TRBV15, the J call TRBJ2-7, with a tentative D call TRBD1 (5 bases). In germline, CDR1 is LNHNV, CDR2 YYDKDF (reference sequence). Trimming left V 0 bases short and J 3 bases short, with 6 bases between. CDR3 length: 13 amino acids. CDR3: CATSRDQGYEQYF. DNA for the CDR3: TGTGCCACCAGCAGAGATCAGGGCTACGAGCAGTACTTC.

The chain recombines TRBV28 with TRBJ1-1; D is unresolved. V dropped 2 bases and J dropped 4 bases, with 5 bases sitting between them. The CDR3 runs to 12 residues. CDR1 is MDHEN and CDR2 is SYDVKM in the germline V gene. The CDR3 DNA follows: TGTGCCAGCAGTTTACCCGTCACTGAAGCTTTCTTT. Its translation: CASSLPVTEAFF.

This sequence joins TRBV19 and TRBJ2-4, with D possibly matching TRBD2 (5 bases). CDR1 is LNHDA and CDR2 is SQIVND in the germline V gene (reference sequence). The length of the CDR3 is 12 residues. V was shortened by 5 bases and J by 13 bases, with 15 bases between the two germline ends. CDR3 amino acids: CASSFPGTAQYF. CDR3 coding DNA: TGTGCCAGTAGTTTTCCGGGAACCGCACAGTACTTC.

This clone was counted at least ten times. V is TRBV7-3 and J is TRBJ2-1; D is unclear. The V gene lost 5 bases and the J gene lost 5 bases, with 16 bases spanning the gap. The CDR3 covers 15 residues. The germline gives CDR1 SGHTA, CDR2 FQGTGA. The CDR3 sequence: CASSPSLLQDNEQFF. CDR3 bases: TGTGCCAGCAGCCCAAGTTTACTACAAGACAATGAGCAGTTCTTC.

The chain couples TRBV6-4 to TRBJ2-1, with 10 positions matching TRBD2. This CDR3 has 16 amino acids. Germline V gene data show CDR1 as MRHNA and CDR2 as SNTAGT. After removal of 5 bases from V and 1 base from J, the junction contained 5 bases not matched to a gene. CDR3 sequence: CASSSLAGGSYNEQFF. The CDR3 nucleotides are TGTGCCAGCAGTTCCTTAGCGGGAGGATCCTACAATGAGCAGTTCTTC.

This chain uses TRBV6-1 with TRBJ2-3; 9 nucleotides line up with TRBD2. Germline CDR1 reads MNHNS; CDR2 reads SASEGT. V shed 7 bases and J 0 bases; nucleotides not matched to a gene: 2. CDR3 length: 14 amino acids. CDR3 nucleotides: TGTGCCAGCACCCTAGCGGGAAGCACAGATACGCAGTATTTT. Translation gives CASTLAGSTDTQYF.

The chain couples TRBV18 to TRBJ1-1, with a weak D call TRBD1 (6 bases). V was cut by 3 bases and J by 5 bases, with 10 bases left in between. The CDR3 extends over 13 amino acids. Germline V gives CDR1 KGHSH, CDR2 LQKENI. Here the CDR3 reads CASSPKQGTEAFF. The CDR3 bases are TGTGCCAGCTCACCCAAACAGGGAACTGAAGCTTTCTTT.

This clone was detected a few times. CDR3 residues: CASSLGMGQIYGYTF. Written as DNA, the CDR3 is TGTGCCAGCAGCCTCGGAATGGGACAGATCTATGGCTACACCTTC. The chain carries TRBV4-2 and TRBJ1-2, with 7 bases identical to TRBD1. The V segment lost 4 bases and the J segment 4 bases; nucleotides outside the gene matches: 9. The CDR3 totals 15 residues. Germline CDR1 and CDR2: LGHNA and YNFKEQ.

In its sample, this clone was seen a few times. The rearrangement uses TRBV5-4 and TRBJ1-4, with TRBD1 matching over 8 bases. The germline gives CDR1 SGHNT, CDR2 YYREEE (reference sequence). Germline trimming cut 5 bases from V and 7 bases from J; bases unmatched to any gene: 7. CDR3 length: 14 amino acids. CDR3 sequence (DNA): TGTGCCAGCAGAACCGGGACAGGACCTGAAAAACTGTTTTTT. It specifies CASRTGTGPEKLFF.

The chain couples TRBV12-5 to TRBJ2-4, with D possibly matching TRBD1 (5 bases). V was shortened by 7 bases and J by 6 bases, with 10 bases between the two germline ends. CDR3 length: 12 residues. The germline V gene has CDR1 LGHNT and CDR2 FRNRAP. The CDR3 is CASEGQGNIQYF. The DNA of the CDR3 is TGTGCTAGTGAGGGGCAGGGAAACATTCAGTACTTC. Together with reference TRBV12-5 and TRBJ2-4, the CDR3 gives the full variable domain: DARVTQTPRHKVTEMGQEVTMRCQPILGHNTVFWYRQTMMQGLELLAYFRNRAPLDDSGMPKDRFSAEMPDATLATLKIQPSEPRDSAVYFCASEGQGNIQYFGAGTRLSVL.

This clone has only a few counts. This chain connects TRBV7-9 to TRBJ1-2; 9 positions agree with TRBD1. The V gene's germline CDR1 is SEHNR and CDR2 FQNEAQ (reference sequence). The CDR3 loop spans 14 amino acids. V lost 5 bases, J lost 7 bases, and 8 bases stayed unmatched. DNA for the CDR3: TGTGCCAGCAGCCCGCAGGGACAGGGATCTGGCTACACCTTC. Encoded protein: CASSPQGQGSGYTF.

DNA for the CDR3: TGTGCCAGCAGTTCATATACACAGGGGCTTCAAAGTGGCTACACCTTC. Its protein product is CASSSYTQGLQSGYTF. This rearrangement joins TRBV28 to TRBJ1-2; 7 nucleotides line up with TRBD1. CDR1 is MDHEN and CDR2 is SYDVKM in the germline V gene. V trimming: 4 bases; J trimming: 7 bases; junction bases outside the gene matches: 15. There are 16 residues in the CDR3.

In its sample, this clone was seen a few times. The CDR3 region is CASSSSLATEQFF. DNA for the CDR3: TGCGCCAGCAGCTCCTCACTAGCAACTGAGCAGTTCTTC. V and J are TRBV5-1 and TRBJ2-1, with D maybe TRBD2 (6 bases). The CDR3 runs to 13 residues. Looked up from germline, CDR1 is SGHRS and CDR2 is YFSETQ. Trimming stripped 3 bases from V and 9 bases from J, with 13 bases between. Full variable domain (rest looked up from reference TRBV5-1 and TRBJ2-1): KAGVTQTPRYLIKTRGQQVTLSCSPISGHRSVSWYQQTPGQGLQFLFEYFSETQRNKGNFPGRFSGRQFSNSRSEMNVSTLELGDSALYLCASSSSLATEQFFGPGTRLTVL.

The chain employs TRBV28 and TRBJ2-3, with D perhaps matching TRBD2 (6 bases). CDR3 length: 15 residues. V lost 3 bases and J lost 6, with 16 bases in between. CDR1 is MDHEN, CDR2 SYDVKM, per germline. The CDR3 coding sequence is TGTGCCAGCAGTTTCGTAGCGGACCCATTGGATACGCAGTATTTT. Encoded protein: CASSFVADPLDTQYF. Together with reference TRBV28 and TRBJ2-3, the CDR3 gives the full variable domain: DVKVTQSSRYLVKRTGEKVFLECVQDMDHENMFWYRQDPGLGLRLIYFSYDVKMKEKGDIPEGYSVSREKKERFSLILESASTNQTSMYLCASSFVADPLDTQYFGPGTRLTVL.

This chain connects TRBV6-6 to TRBJ1-5, with 9 bases fitting TRBD1. Germline V lookup: CDR1 MNHNY, CDR2 SVGAGI (reference sequence). The CDR3 has 15 amino acids. The J segment lost 1 base and the V segment lost 6 bases, leaving 4 bases of the junction unmatched. The CDR3 region has the DNA TGTGCCAGCAGCAGGGGACAGGGAAGCAATCAGCCCCAGCATTTT. Translation: CASSRGQGSNQPQHF.

The genes are TRBV5-1 and TRBJ1-5; D uncertain. V was shortened by 0 bases and J by 0 bases, with 7 bases between the two germline ends. This CDR3 is 15 amino acids long. Looked up from germline, CDR1 is SGHRS and CDR2 is YFSETQ. CDR3 DNA: TGCGCCAGCAGCTTGGGGCCATATAGCAATCAGCCCCAGCATTTT. Its translation is CASSLGPYSNQPQHF.

The chain has TRBV28 and TRBJ2-5; 10 nucleotides agree with TRBD1. The germline gives CDR1 MDHEN, CDR2 SYDVKM. After removal of 1 base from V and 4 bases from J, the junction contained 9 bases not matched to a gene. The length of the CDR3 is 17 residues. This CDR3 is CASSLLFARTGGETQYF. CDR3 sequence (DNA): TGTGCCAGCAGTTTATTATTCGCCAGGACAGGGGGAGAGACCCAGTACTTC. Full variable domain (outside the CDR3, taken from reference TRBV28 and TRBJ2-5): DVKVTQSSRYLVKRTGEKVFLECVQDMDHENMFWYRQDPGLGLRLIYFSYDVKMKEKGDIPEGYSVSREKKERFSLILESASTNQTSMYLCASSLLFARTGGETQYFGPGTRLLVL.

The chain has TRBV25-1 and TRBJ1-1; 9 bases are shared with TRBD1. CDR3 size: 13 residues. Germline CDR1 reads MGHDK; CDR2 reads SYGVNS. Trimming took 10 bases from V and 0 from J; bases not matched to a gene: 3. In DNA form, the CDR3 reads TGTGCCACTAGGACAGGGGTGAACACTGAAGCTTTCTTT. It codes for CATRTGVNTEAFF. Together with reference TRBV25-1 and TRBJ1-1, the CDR3 gives the full variable domain: EADIYQTPRYLVIGTGKKITLECSQTMGHDKMYWYQQDPGMELHLIHYSYGVNSTEKGDLSSESTVSRIRTEHFPLTLESARPSHTSQYLCATRTGVNTEAFFGQGTRLTVV.

The chain joins TRBV27 to TRBJ2-7; D is ambiguous. The CDR3 contains 15 residues. Germline V gene lookup returns CDR1 MNHEY and CDR2 SMNVEV (reference sequence). V lost 3 bases to trimming and J lost 2 bases, with 14 bases between them. CDR3 nucleotide sequence: TGTGCCAGCAGTTTTTTCTTGGGCAGACCCTACGAGCAGTACTTC. Translating gives CASSFFLGRPYEQYF.

The chain joins TRBV15 to TRBJ2-3; 10 bases are a match to TRBD2. This CDR3 is built from 16 residues. Trimming cost V 0 bases and J 5 bases; bases outside gene matches: 5. Per germline, CDR1 LNHNV and CDR2 YYDKDF (reference sequence). The CDR3: CATSRDLAGAGDTQYF. The CDR3 DNA reads as TGTGCCACCAGCAGAGATCTAGCGGGAGCAGGAGATACGCAGTATTTT. The complete variable domain, with remaining parts taken from reference TRBV15 and TRBJ2-3, reads DAMVIQNPRYQVTQFGKPVTLSCSQTLNHNVMYWYQQKSSQAPKLLFHYYDKDFNNEADTPDNFQSRRPNTSFCFLDIRSPGLGDTAMYLCATSRDLAGAGDTQYFGPGTRLTVL.

V gene TRBV27 combines with J gene TRBJ2-2; 7 positions match TRBD1. V shed 8 bases, J shed 4 bases, and the junction held 7 bases outside the gene matches. This CDR3 is built from 14 residues. In germline, CDR1 is MNHEY, CDR2 SMNVEV (reference sequence). CDR3 in DNA: TGTGCCAGCCACCGACAGGGCGGCACCGGGGAGCTGTTTTTT. Protein: CASHRQGGTGELFF.

DNA for the CDR3: TGTGCCACCAGCAGAGAGATCGCTAGCGGCAACAATGAGCAGTTCTTC. It is translated as CATSREIASGNNEQFF. The chain joins TRBV15 to TRBJ2-1, with 7 bases that match TRBD2. There are 16 residues in the CDR3. Germline trimming cut 0 bases from V and 5 bases from J; bases unmatched to any gene: 7. Germline-derived CDR1 and CDR2 are LNHNV and YYDKDF (reference sequence).

The chain has TRBV7-6 and TRBJ2-7; 7 bases are a match to TRBD1. The CDR3 spans 16 residues. The ends lost 1 base at V and 4 bases at J; junction bases unmatched: 10. Germline CDR1 SGHVS, CDR2 FNYEAQ. The CDR3 DNA reads as TGTGCCAGCAGCTTAGGGACAGGAATGGCATTGTACGAGCAGTACTTC. Residues: CASSLGTGMALYEQYF.